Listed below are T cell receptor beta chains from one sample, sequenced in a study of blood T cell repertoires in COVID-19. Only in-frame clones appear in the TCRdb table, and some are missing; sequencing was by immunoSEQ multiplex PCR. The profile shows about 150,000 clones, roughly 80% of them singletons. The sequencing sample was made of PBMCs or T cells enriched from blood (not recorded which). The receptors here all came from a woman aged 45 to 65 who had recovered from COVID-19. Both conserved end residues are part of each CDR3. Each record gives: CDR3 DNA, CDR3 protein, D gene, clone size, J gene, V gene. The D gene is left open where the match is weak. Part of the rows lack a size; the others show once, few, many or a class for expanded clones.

TGTGCCAGCAGGCCTGGCGGGGGAAGGAACGAGCAGTACTTC,CASRPGGGRNEQYF,TRBD2,-,TRBJ2-7,TRBV6-5
TGTGCCAGCAGTGAAGCTCACAGGGAGGGGTACACAGATACGCAGTATTTT,CASSEAHREGYTDTQYF,-,-,TRBJ2-3,TRBV2
TGTGCCAGCAGTTCGGGACAGGGTGGAAACACCATATATTTT,CASSSGQGGNTIYF,TRBD1,-,TRBJ1-3,TRBV28
TGCGCCAGCAGCTTGGTGTCAGTGGCAGATACGCAGTATTTT,CASSLVSVADTQYF,-,few,TRBJ2-3,TRBV5-1
TGTGCCATCAGGGGGGCGCGGGTCTATGGCTACACCTTC,CAIRGARVYGYTF,-,-,TRBJ1-2,TRBV10-3
TGTGCCAGCAGCTTAGACGGGGAGGCTGAAGCTTTCTTT,CASSLDGEAEAFF,-,-,TRBJ1-1,TRBV7-9
TGTGCCAGCAGCCATGGCGGCGGGGGGGCCCGGGAGACCCAGTACTTC,CASSHGGGGARETQYF,TRBD2,-,TRBJ2-5,TRBV3-1/TRBV3-2
TGTGCCAGCAGTTCCGGACAGGGGTATGGCTACACCTTC,CASSSGQGYGYTF,TRBD1,once,TRBJ1-2,TRBV28
TGTGCCAGCAATCCGACCGGGTATAGCAATCAGCCCCAGCATTTT,CASNPTGYSNQPQHF,-,-,TRBJ1-5,TRBV6-5
TGTGCCAGCAGCGTAGCTACATGGGACAGGGTAGATGGCTACACCTTC,CASSVATWDRVDGYTF,TRBD1,-,TRBJ1-2,TRBV9
TGTGCCAGCAGTGAAGCGTTGAGAGATACGCAGTATTTT,CASSEALRDTQYF,-,once,TRBJ2-3,TRBV6-1
TGTGCCAGCAGTGAAGCGAAGACAGGGTTCCAGCCCCAGCATTTT,CASSEAKTGFQPQHF,TRBD1,-,TRBJ1-5,TRBV6-1
TGTGCCAGCAGCTTAATCCAGAACACTGAAGCTTTCTTT,CASSLIQNTEAFF,-,-,TRBJ1-1,TRBV11-2
TGTGCCAGCAGCTTTCTGGGACTAGCGATGAATGAGCAGTTCTTC,CASSFLGLAMNEQFF,TRBD2,once,TRBJ2-1,TRBV7-9
TGTGCCAGCAGGACAGGGGGTTTCTCTGGAAACACCATATATTTT,CASRTGGFSGNTIYF,TRBD1,-,TRBJ1-3,TRBV28
TGTGCCAGCAGAGTTGGGACAGGAGGCACCATATATTTT,CASRVGTGGTIYF,TRBD1,-,TRBJ1-3,TRBV2
TGTGCCATCAACCGACAGGGGCTGTCTGAAGCTTTCTTT,CAINRQGLSEAFF,TRBD1,-,TRBJ1-1,TRBV28
TGTGCCAGCAGTGACTCAGTATATCGGACAGGGCGTTCACCCCTCCACTTT,CASSDSVYRTGRSPLHF,TRBD1,-,TRBJ1-6,TRBV6-4
TGCGCCAGCAGCCCCGTAGCGGGGGGACAAGAGACCCAGTACTTC,CASSPVAGGQETQYF,TRBD2,-,TRBJ2-5,TRBV5-1
TGTGCCAGTAGGTCCGGGACAGGGATTCTCGACTATGGCTACACCTTC,CASRSGTGILDYGYTF,TRBD1,-,TRBJ1-2,TRBV19
TGTGCCAGCAGCCAAGGGGCCACACTGAACACTGAAGCTTTCTTT,CASSQGATLNTEAFF,-,-,TRBJ1-1,TRBV14
TGTGCCAGCAGCAGTGGGGGAGGGGGGTACAATGAGCAGTTCTTC,CASSSGGGGYNEQFF,-,-,TRBJ2-1,TRBV7-2
TGTGCCAGCAGAACCGGGAGGGGCGCAGGACCCAATCAGCCCCAGCATTTT,CASRTGRGAGPNQPQHF,-,-,TRBJ1-5,TRBV2
TGTGCCAGCTCACCACCCTTAACTGGAAACACCATATATTTT,CASSPPLTGNTIYF,-,once,TRBJ1-3,TRBV18
TGTGCCAGCAGTGGAACGGGACATGAGTACAATGAGCAGTTCTTC,CASSGTGHEYNEQFF,-,-,TRBJ2-1,TRBV6-4
TGTGCCAGCTCACCTTTAAACGAGTTCGTGGAAGCTTTCTTT,CASSPLNEFVEAFF,-,-,TRBJ1-1,TRBV18
TGTGCCAGCATGACTAGCGGGGGGGTTCCTTCCTACAATGAGCAGTTCTTC,CASMTSGGVPSYNEQFF,TRBD2,-,TRBJ2-1,TRBV7-2
TGTGCCAGCCGAGGGGGCACCTTCAGCACAGATACGCAGTATTTT,CASRGGTFSTDTQYF,TRBD1,-,TRBJ2-3,TRBV28
TGTGCCTGGAGTGTACCAGCAGGCTTCGGAGCTTTCTTT,CAWSVPAGFGAFF,-,-,TRBJ1-1,TRBV30
TGTGCCAGTAGACCGGGAGGAAACAGTCTCTATAATTCACCCCTCCACTTT,CASRPGGNSLYNSPLHF,-,-,TRBJ1-6,TRBV19
TGCGCCAGCAGCCCCCCAGGGCGGGGTAATGAAAAACTGTTTTTT,CASSPPGRGNEKLFF,-,-,TRBJ1-4,TRBV4-1
TGCAGCGTTCGGGACAGGGCCAACGAGCAGTACTTC,CSVRDRANEQYF,TRBD1,-,TRBJ2-7,TRBV29-1
TGTGCCAGCATCCATGGCGGCAGGGGCCTCACTGAAGCTTTCTTT,CASIHGGRGLTEAFF,-,once,TRBJ1-1,TRBV7-9
TGCGCCAGCAGCCAGGGGGGAGGGACGAACACCGGGGAGCTGTTTTTT,CASSQGGGTNTGELFF,TRBD2,-,TRBJ2-2,TRBV4-1
TGTGCCAGCAGCGTTACTTTACAAGCAGGGGAGACCCAGTACTTC,CASSVTLQAGETQYF,-,few,TRBJ2-5,TRBV9
TGTGCCAGCAGTTCGTACAATCAGCCCCAGCATTTT,CASSSYNQPQHF,-,few,TRBJ1-5,TRBV27
TGCGCCAGCAGCCCACTAGGACTTGCCCCAACAGATACGCAGTATTTT,CASSPLGLAPTDTQYF,-,once,TRBJ2-3,TRBV5-1
TGTGCCAGCGGAGGGACAGCCTATGGCTACACCTTC,CASGGTAYGYTF,TRBD1,-,TRBJ1-2,TRBV28
TGTGCCAGCAGCGTAGGTGCGCGGGGGGTTTTAAGCACAGATACGCAGTATTTT,CASSVGARGVLSTDTQYF,TRBD2,-,TRBJ2-3,TRBV9
TGTGCCAGCAGTTTTGGGCAGAACTATGGCTACACCTTC,CASSFGQNYGYTF,-,few,TRBJ1-2,TRBV12-3/TRBV12-4
TGCGCCAGCAGCCCCCGATACGGGGTCTATAATTCACCCCTCCACTTT,CASSPRYGVYNSPLHF,-,once,TRBJ1-6,TRBV5-1
TGTGCCAGCAGCTTAGTCGGGGATACGCAGTATTTT,CASSLVGDTQYF,-,-,TRBJ2-3,TRBV7-9
TGTGCCAGCAGCATGGGACTAGCGGGGGGCGCTGGCCATGAGCAGTTCTTC,CASSMGLAGGAGHEQFF,TRBD2,-,TRBJ2-1,TRBV7-2
TGTGCCAGCAGCGCCGGGACAGGGCTCGGCAATCAGCCCCAGCATTTT,CASSAGTGLGNQPQHF,TRBD1,-,TRBJ1-5,TRBV5-8
TGTGCCAGCAGCCGGGACAGGCCTTATGGCTACACCTTC,CASSRDRPYGYTF,TRBD1,-,TRBJ1-2,TRBV11-2
TGCGCCAGCAGCTTGGAAGGGGGCCAGTCACCCCTCCACTTT,CASSLEGGQSPLHF,TRBD1,few,TRBJ1-6,TRBV5-1
TGTGCCTGGAGTGTTGCGGGGGCGAGCACCGGGGAGCTGTTTTTT,CAWSVAGASTGELFF,-,-,TRBJ2-2,TRBV30
TGTGCCAGCAGCTTAAGGCAGGGAACAGATACGCAGTATTTT,CASSLRQGTDTQYF,-,-,TRBJ2-3,TRBV11-2
TGTGCCAGTTCACAGGGTTGGCACACTGAAGCTTTCTTT,CASSQGWHTEAFF,-,-,TRBJ1-1,TRBV19
TGTGCCAGCAGCACACGGGGGAACCTAGCCAAAAACATTCAGTACTTC,CASSTRGNLAKNIQYF,-,-,TRBJ2-4,TRBV14
TGTGCCGCAAGCACGTCTAACTATGGCTACACCTTC,CAASTSNYGYTF,-,once,TRBJ1-2,TRBV19
TGTGCCAGCAGCACGGTGAACACTGAAGCTTTCTTT,CASSTVNTEAFF,-,-,TRBJ1-1,TRBV5-6
TGTGCCAGCAGCCAAGTTACTAGCGGGGGGGCCACGGTGTCAGATACGCAGTATTTT,CASSQVTSGGATVSDTQYF,TRBD2,-,TRBJ2-3,TRBV4-2
TGTGCCAGCTCACGTCAGAACTCTGGAAACACCATATATTTT,CASSRQNSGNTIYF,-,-,TRBJ1-3,TRBV18
TGTGCCAGCAGTTTACGCAGGAACACCGGGGAGCTGTTTTTT,CASSLRRNTGELFF,-,-,TRBJ2-2,TRBV28